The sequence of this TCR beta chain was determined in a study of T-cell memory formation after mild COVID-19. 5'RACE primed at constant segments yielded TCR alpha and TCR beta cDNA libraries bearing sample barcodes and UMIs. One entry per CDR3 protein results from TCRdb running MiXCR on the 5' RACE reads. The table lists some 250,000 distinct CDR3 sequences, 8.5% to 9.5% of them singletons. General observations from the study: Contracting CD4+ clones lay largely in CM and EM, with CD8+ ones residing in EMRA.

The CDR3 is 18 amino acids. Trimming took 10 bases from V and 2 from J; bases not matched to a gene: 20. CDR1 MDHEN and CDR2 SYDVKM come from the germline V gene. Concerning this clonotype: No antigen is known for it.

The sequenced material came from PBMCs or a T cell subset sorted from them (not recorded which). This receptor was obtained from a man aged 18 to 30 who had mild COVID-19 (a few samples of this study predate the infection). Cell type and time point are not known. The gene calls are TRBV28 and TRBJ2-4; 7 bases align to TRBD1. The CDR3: CATTRQGNPRATKNIQYF. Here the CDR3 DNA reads TGTGCCACAACCCGACAGGGCAATCCGAGGGCGACCAAAAACATTCAGTACTTC.